The sequence of this T cell receptor beta chain was determined in a study of blood T cell repertoires in COVID-19. Turning to the study itself: Samples of COVID-19 (acute and convalescent) were obtained from the United States, Italy and Spain. T cells, B-cell-depleted T cells, or PBMCs provided the cDNA or gDNA that served as material.

In the original workflow: Reference gene primers were amplified, and this amplification served to estimate nucleated cell counts. Profiled with immunoSEQ multiplex PCR; TCRdb holds only in-frame clones, not every one. That table gives V, J and clone size, and the DNA gave D and trimming. The sample records roughly 31,000 clones, around 91% being singletons. Trimming pared 4 bases from V and 2 bases from J, leaving 17 bases between. CDR3 length: 16 residues. The germline V gene encodes CDR1 SGHVS and CDR2 FQNEAQ. The chain is built from TRBV7-8 and TRBJ2-5; D gene ambiguous. Specimen: peripheral blood. This receptor was taken from a man at least 80 years old with acute or convalescent COVID-19. The CDR3 spells CASSSYPAVWQETQYF. The CDR3 nucleotides read TGTGCCAGCAGCTCGTACCCCGCGGTGTGGCAAGAGACCCAGTACTTC.